What follows describes a single T cell receptor beta chain. The antigen it binds to is not known. Mismatch with germline at one junction end may stem from a read error. These data come from a study of T cells in Graves' hyperthyroidism and ophthalmopathy (dated 2019 in TCRdb). Looking at the study overall: Peripheral blood was collected at initial diagnosis, before any treatment. To identify distinguishing TCR V-J signatures, a discovery cohort of some 100 patients was used, comprising 43 with Graves' ophthalmopathy and some 57 with stable Graves' hyperthyroidism. Prospective prediction of ophthalmopathy was tested in an independent validation cohort consisting of fewer than 20 hyperthyroidism patients and approximately 16 patients who later progressed to ophthalmopathy. The roughly 91 discovery patients were randomly divided into training and test sets at a 7:3 ratio. In about six Graves' hyperthyroidism patients, the study also compared T-cell repertoires from thyroid tissue with T-cell repertoires from blood. After blood sampling, hyperthyroidism patients were treated with methimazole at a starting dose of 30 mg daily, and ophthalmopathy patients were treated with high-dose intravenous methylprednisolone. The paper reports TCR Vbeta CDR3 sequencing of over 120 peripheral blood samples: around 41 ophthalmopathy, fewer than 80 hyperthyroidism and approximately 17 progressor patients.

Stable Graves' hyperthyroidism was defined as no progression to ophthalmopathy during 18 months of follow-up. Hyperthyroidism patients were newly diagnosed, had a disease duration of under 2 months, and were aged 18 to 65 years. Any patient with an uncontrolled infection, another autoimmune disease, pregnancy or lactation was excluded. Clinical symptoms, serum thyroxine and TRAb, thyroid ultrasound, and orbital computed tomography formed the basis for the diagnoses. PBMCs were isolated from about 9.1 ml of fresh peripheral blood by Ficoll-Paque density gradient centrifugation. Trizol reagent was used to extract total RNA, and RNA quality was then checked on an Agilent 2100 Bioanalyzer. Paper-wide results and their limitations: No statistical method was used to fix the sample size in advance, and group allocation was not hidden from the investigators. Ophthalmopathy was separated from stable hyperthyroidism by a 13 V-J signature model, with around 90% sensitivity and approximately 81% specificity obtained in cross-validation and 80%/75% obtained in testing. During validation, the model predicted progression to ophthalmopathy a median of approximately 6.5 months ahead of onset, with around 70% sensitivity and almost 75% specificity. Most expanded thyroid clonotypes (frequency above 0.001) were also detected in blood, suggesting blood repertoires may reflect thyroid immune responses.

Sequences SGHTA (CDR1) and FQGNSA (CDR2) are obtained from the germline V gene. The CDR3 holds 11 amino acids from the cysteine to the phenylalanine. CDR3 DNA only is kept here, 33 bases in frame from base 1. The TCR beta CDR3 regions were amplified from the RNA transcripts. The first round of RT-PCR for the TCR CDR3 was performed with the HTBI primer set and the Qiagen OneStep RT-PCR kit. The libraries were constructed in a second round of multiplex PCR and then size-selected and purified. Paired-end sequencing of the libraries was performed with 100 bp reads on an Illumina HiSeq2000. In the paper's pipeline: SOAPnuke was used to process the raw data, removing reads that contained adapters or uncalled bases, had a mean Phred below 15, or lacked an exact match to the constant primer or identifier. COPE v1.2.5 was used to merge high-quality paired reads, and clonotypes were defined as unique nucleotide sequences. MiTCR v1.1 was used to align the clonotypes against IMGT TRBV, TRBD and TRBJ reference segments. The analysis included only V-J combinations with a frequency above 0.0001, which together covered roughly 99% of the repertoires. The TCS score was defined as F50 (clonal expansion) divided by E x V (chaos), with BLOSUM62-based TCRdist calculated between CDR3 peptides within each V-J. Welch's t-statistics and random forest reduced some 510 V-J features to 13, which were used in a naive Bayes classifier (R e1071). The Morisita-Horn index was used to measure how similar the thyroid and blood repertoires were. Through fastp at Q25 and MiXCR, TCRdb rebuilt clones from the public reads, retaining in-frame beta chains. Each CDR3 protein appears once, grouped with its most common genes and DNA. None of the V and J calls come from the authors' own analysis; TCRdb made them. Present in this sample are about 680,000 distinct CDR3 sequences, under 45% of which were seen just once. Clones ranked in the top ten supply roughly 30% of the sample.

The sequence is built from TRBV7-2 and TRBJ2-7; a weak D assignment points to TRBD2 (5 bases agree). The receptor comes from a woman between 40 and 50 years old with Graves' hyperthyroidism. Sequenced input: blood. CDR3 reads: CASSLAGEEFF. The bases are TGTGCCAGCAGCTTAGCGGGAGAGGAGTTCTTC.